This is a list of T cell receptor beta chains from one sample in a study of blood T cell repertoires in COVID-19. The protocol was immunoSEQ multiplex PCR, while the TCRdb copy is restricted to in-frame clones and leaves out a portion. There are 40,000 to 55,000 clones in the sample; 90% to 95% occur only once, and about 10% lies in the top ten. Sample: peripheral blood. The origin of the receptors is a woman of 80 years or more with acute or convalescent COVID-19. The conserved cysteine and the conserved F or W are not part of the CDR3 here. A D gene is named only where the DNA matches it firmly.

V gene	J gene	D gene	CDR3 protein
TRBV7-2	TRBJ1-6	.	ASSLGDRNSPLH
TRBV2	TRBJ1-6	TRBD1	ASSEYGTAGTLH
TRBV5-1	TRBJ2-1	TRBD1	ASSLVGQGYNEQF
TRBV9	TRBJ2-6	TRBD1	ASSREAGQGDSGANVLT
TRBV19	TRBJ2-1	.	ASSISGAGRSYNEQF
TRBV27	TRBJ1-5	TRBD1	ASSPQGRGVNSNQPQH
TRBV6-2/TRBV6-3	TRBJ1-5	.	ASSYGLPRGGSGNQPQH
TRBV28	TRBJ2-7	TRBD2	ASSPSGRSYEQY
TRBV7-9	TRBJ2-5	TRBD2	ASSLESRLAAQETQY
TRBV24-1	TRBJ2-1	TRBD2	ATSWTSGSNEQF
TRBV18	TRBJ2-1	TRBD1	ASSEGQGPHEQF
TRBV4-1	TRBJ1-2	.	ASSQDRLGGEPYGYT
TRBV19	TRBJ2-7	TRBD1	ASSIRDRVSYEQY
TRBV29-1	TRBJ2-1	TRBD2	SVEDRGGEQF
TRBV24-1	TRBJ2-2	TRBD1	ATSVGTGNTGELF
TRBV6-5	TRBJ1-1	.	ASRNPGGTEAF
TRBV14	TRBJ1-1	.	ASSPHVDNTEAF
TRBV7-6	TRBJ2-7	.	ASSLGGGRGTYEQY
TRBV4-2	TRBJ2-1	TRBD2	ASSQEISGAYNEQF
TRBV7-3	TRBJ2-5	TRBD1	ASSPQTGPGETQY
TRBV10-3	TRBJ1-1	.	ASSGGRDTEAF
TRBV21-1	TRBJ1-1	.	ASSNWTGGLVNTEAF
TRBV28	TRBJ2-7	.	ASSPSAGARYEQY
TRBV18	TRBJ1-4	.	ASSLGQKGTNEKLF
TRBV7-9	TRBJ1-2	.	ASSLWDTLVYGYT
TRBV11-1	TRBJ2-6	.	ASSAYSGANVLT
TRBV2	TRBJ2-7	.	ASRSAGSSYEQY
TRBV27	TRBJ1-1	.	ASSLGRSGTEAF
TRBV4-3	TRBJ2-7	.	ASSQDKGTKQY
TRBV6-1	TRBJ1-5	.	ASSETGGVYQPQH
TRBV4-3	TRBJ2-3	TRBD2	ASSQSSGTSVDTQY
TRBV6-6	TRBJ1-5	TRBD1	ATGTGIFGNQPQH
TRBV6-5	TRBJ2-7	.	ASSYSTKPLFYEQY
TRBV20-1	TRBJ2-1	TRBD2	SASRLAGYNEQF
TRBV30	TRBJ2-7	.	AWSVGGLGYEQY
TRBV3-1/TRBV3-2	TRBJ1-5	.	ASGYGTRNQPQH
TRBV30	TRBJ2-2	.	AWRALVSGELF
TRBV27	TRBJ2-2	TRBD2	ASSLWTSGRRSAGELF
TRBV5-1	TRBJ1-4	.	ASSLQEGEKLF
TRBV20-1	TRBJ1-2	.	SASPGLIYT
TRBV7-2	TRBJ2-5	.	ASSRAKKETQY
TRBV7-9	TRBJ1-6	TRBD1	ASVDSGGAGRSPLH
TRBV6-5	TRBJ2-3	TRBD1	ASSYGTGFDTQY
TRBV6-6	TRBJ1-2	.	ASSYGLREVGGYT
TRBV27	TRBJ2-1	TRBD2	ASSLSGTLYNEQF
TRBV4-3	TRBJ2-3	TRBD2	ASSQDRLGGTDTQY
TRBV7-3	TRBJ2-3	TRBD2	ASSLTGLAGVGDTQY
TRBV7-9	TRBJ2-1	.	ASSLDGRGFDEQF
TRBV10-2	TRBJ1-5	TRBD1	ASSGSGTALNQPQH
TRBV2	TRBJ2-7	.	AGRLGPHLAQY
TRBV7-2	TRBJ1-1	.	ASSLNAVTEAF
TRBV21-1	TRBJ2-3	.	ASTKKGGGTDTQY
TRBV6-2/TRBV6-3	TRBJ1-2	TRBD1	ASSSLGQDGYT
TRBV19	TRBJ1-3	.	ASSARTLISGNTIY
TRBV30	TRBJ2-7	.	AWSGISYEQY
TRBV24-1	TRBJ2-3	TRBD1	ATSDAGQGTDTQY
TRBV11-1	TRBJ2-3	TRBD2	ASSFSLAGSTDTQY
TRBV5-8	TRBJ1-2	.	ASRRTAYGYT
TRBV5-1	TRBJ2-1	TRBD1	ASSLEWDRVANEQF
TRBV2	TRBJ1-6	TRBD1	ASSEPTGMNSPLH